Shown below are 22 T cell receptor beta chains from a single sample sequenced in a study of shared clonotypes between healthy human individuals (dated by TCRdb to 2020 to 2022). Library method: the immunoSEQ multiplex PCR assay. TCRdb carries this immuneACCESS record with in-frame sequences only. Its versions omit some clonotypes, under half of them owing to an unresolved V gene in the studies checked, with the rest unexplained. The table for this sample lists fewer than 400,000 clones; approximately 74% of them were counted only once. In total, the top ten clones hold about 9.4% of the sample. The specimen was memory CD4+ T cells sorted from blood. Interpreted using the paper, the cell subset or site label stands for: CD45RA-negative fraction. The receptors originated from a man aged 25-45 years in good health.

The table lists this clone with many counts. V is TRBV18 and J is TRBJ2-7, with a possible D match to TRBD1 (6 bases). Deletions cut 6 bases from V and 5 bases from J, with 14 bases between. This CDR3 has 13 amino acids. Germline V gene sequence: CDR1 KGHSH, CDR2 LQKENI. For the CDR3, the DNA is TGTGCCAGCTCGCTAAAACAGGGCGACGAGCAGTACTTC. It translates to CASSLKQGDEQYF.

This clone was seen a single time. The genes are TRBV5-1 and TRBJ2-3; D call uncertain. The germline V and J ends were trimmed by 0 bases and 7 bases, with 9 bases remaining between them. Germline CDR1 and CDR2: SGHRS and YFSETQ. The CDR3 spans 13 residues. The CDR3 DNA reads TGCGCCAGCAGCTTGGGTGACGGTTATACGCAGTATTTT. This translates into CASSLGDGYTQYF.

CDR3 sequence reads: CASSFVPNPAFF. In nucleotides, the CDR3 is TGTGCCAGCAGCTTTGTACCGAACCCAGCTTTCTTT. The chain is built from TRBV11-2 and TRBJ1-1, with D unresolved. The CDR3 runs 12 residues. The V end was cut by 3 bases, the J end by 10 bases, with 12 bases between. Germline V CDR1 and CDR2: SGHAT, FQNNGV.

The chain recombines TRBV9 with TRBJ1-2; 9 nucleotides align to TRBD1. Germline CDR1 and CDR2: SGDLS and YYNGEE. J was trimmed by 6 bases and V by 4 bases; bases with no gene match: 10. The CDR3 sequence is 15 residues long. The DNA for the CDR3 is TGTGCCAGCAGCAACTCCGGGACAGGGTTCGATGGCTACACCTTC. Its protein product is CASSNSGTGFDGYTF.

CDR3 protein: CASSQTGGTEAFF. For the CDR3, the DNA is TGTGCCAGCAGCCAGACAGGGGGGACTGAAGCTTTCTTT. V is TRBV5-6 and J is TRBJ1-1; 9 bases are a match to TRBD1. In germline, CDR1 is SGHDT, CDR2 YYEEEE. The V gene end was trimmed by 4 bases and the J gene end by 5 bases; junction bases not matched to a gene: 3. The length of the CDR3 is 13 residues.

This clone showed up many times. The chain joins TRBV14 to TRBJ2-5; no firm D call. V lost 0 bases to trimming and J lost 7 bases, with 3 bases between them. Germline CDR1 SGHDN, CDR2 FVKESK. This CDR3 has 11 amino acids. This chain's CDR3 is CASSQDGTQYF. The DNA of the CDR3 is TGTGCCAGCAGCCAAGATGGGACCCAGTACTTC.

The rearrangement links TRBV27 to TRBJ1-5, with a weak D call TRBD1 (5 bases). Trimming stripped 1 base from V and 1 base from J, with 14 bases between. The CDR3 covers 17 residues. Germline values: CDR1 MNHEY, CDR2 SMNVEV (reference sequence). For the CDR3, the DNA is TGTGCCAGCAGTTTATACCAGGTCGGGGCCAGCAATCAGCCCCAGCATTTT. Translating gives CASSLYQVGASNQPQHF.

DNA for the CDR3: TGTGCCAGCAGCTCGGACAGTCTAAACTATGGCTACACCTTC. It encodes CASSSDSLNYGYTF. The V and J genes are TRBV5-8 and TRBJ1-2, with a possible D match to TRBD1 (6 bases). CDR3 size: 14 residues. The germline V gene encodes CDR1 SGHTS and CDR2 YDEGEE. V lost 3 bases and J 2 bases, leaving 11 bases between the germline ends.

This chain joins TRBV15 and TRBJ1-2, with D possibly TRBD1 on 5 matching bases. The V and J ends lost 5 bases and 8 bases respectively, with 21 bases between them. Germline CDR1 is LNHNV and CDR2 is YYDKDF (reference sequence). CDR3 size: 15 residues. DNA for the CDR3: TGTGCCACCAGCTCACCGACAGACCTCCAGGGAGGCTACACCTTC. Its translation is CATSSPTDLQGGYTF.

This chain links TRBV5-1 with TRBJ2-7; possibly TRBD1 for D (6 bases). V gave up 0 bases and J gave up 2 bases, with 12 bases separating them. The CDR3 has 15 amino acids. CDR1 and CDR2 (germline): SGHRS, YFSETQ. CDR3 sequence: CASSLVQGSAYEQYF. The DNA for the CDR3 is TGCGCCAGCAGCTTGGTTCAGGGGAGCGCCTACGAGCAGTACTTC.

V and J are TRBV6-1 and TRBJ2-1; weak D call: TRBD2 (5 bases). The germline CDR1 and CDR2 sequences are MNHNS and SASEGT. The ends were cut back, 4 bases at V and 0 bases at J, with 10 bases in the middle. The CDR3 has 15 amino acids. The chain's CDR3 is CASSGGSGSYNEQFF. DNA of the CDR3: TGTGCCAGCAGTGGAGGAAGCGGCTCCTACAATGAGCAGTTCTTC.

The V gene is TRBV6-1, the J gene TRBJ2-7; 10 nucleotides agree with TRBD1. With V trimmed by 6 bases and J by 0 bases, 5 bases remained unmatched. The length of the CDR3 is 15 residues. Germline CDR1 MNHNS, CDR2 SASEGT. In DNA, the CDR3 is TGTGCCAGCAGCCGGACAGGGGGAAGCTCCTACGAGCAGTACTTC. Protein sequence: CASSRTGGSSYEQYF.

The chain carries TRBV27 and TRBJ2-5; D remains unclear. The length of the CDR3 is 12 residues. V lost 3 bases and J lost 5, with 7 bases in between. The V gene's germline CDR1 is MNHEY and CDR2 SMNVEV (reference sequence). Here the CDR3 reads CASSFSMETQYF. CDR3 DNA sequence: TGTGCCAGCAGTTTTTCTATGGAGACCCAGTACTTC.

Only one count was recorded for this clone. The chain has TRBV7-9 and TRBJ1-5, with D possibly TRBD1 on 6 matching bases. The CDR3 is 14 residues long. The germline V gene encodes CDR1 SEHNR and CDR2 FQNEAQ (reference sequence). V gave up 1 base and J gave up 4 bases, with 8 bases separating them. The CDR3: CASSLEGGNQPQHF. The DNA for the CDR3 is TGTGCCAGCAGCTTAGAGGGGGGGAATCAGCCCCAGCATTTT. Full variable domain (outside the CDR3, taken from reference TRBV7-9 and TRBJ1-5): DTGVSQNPRHKITKRGQNVTFRCDPISEHNRLYWYRQTLGQGPEFLTYFQNEAQLEKSRLLSDRFSAERPKGSFSTLEIQRTEQGDSAMYLCASSLEGGNQPQHFGDGTRLSIL.

CDR3 sequence: CASSLAPGKYNEQFF. CDR3 coding DNA: TGTGCCAGCAGCTTAGCGCCGGGTAAATACAATGAGCAGTTCTTC. The chain is built from TRBV7-2 and TRBJ2-1, with no clear D. The CDR3 consists of 15 residues. The germline CDR1 and CDR2 sequences are SGHTA and FQGNSA. The V end was cut by 0 bases, the J end by 4 bases, with 10 bases between.

This chain connects TRBV9 to TRBJ2-1; 10 bases map to TRBD2. The CDR3 loop spans 18 amino acids. Germline lookup yields CDR1 SGDLS and CDR2 YYNGEE. The trim removed 0 bases at V and 6 bases at J, leaving 12 bases unmatched. CDR3 DNA sequence: TGTGCCAGCAGCGTAGTTCCCAGCGGGAGGGTTTTTCCCAATGAGCAGTTCTTC. Amino acids: CASSVVPSGRVFPNEQFF.

The chain links TRBV10-3 to TRBJ1-2; D is uncertain. The V gene lost 3 bases and the J gene lost 0 bases, with 11 bases spanning the gap. This CDR3 has 15 residues. Germline V lookup: CDR1 ENHRY, CDR2 SYGVKD. CDR3 DNA: TGTGCCATCAGTGATCATCCGGGTACTAACTATGGCTACACCTTC. This encodes CAISDHPGTNYGYTF.

The chain combines TRBV5-1 with TRBJ2-1; either TRBD1 or TRBD2 may supply D (5 bases each). V gave up 7 bases and J gave up 12 bases, with 14 bases separating them. In germline, CDR1 is SGHRS, CDR2 YFSETQ. The CDR3 runs 11 residues. CDR3 sequence reads: CASSPPGPQFF. CDR3 nucleotides: TGCGCCAGCTCACCGCCGGGGCCGCAGTTCTTC.

The chain has TRBV7-9 and TRBJ1-4, with D possibly matching TRBD1 (6 bases). Deletions cut 6 bases from V and 3 bases from J, with 11 bases between. This CDR3 contains 14 residues. Per germline, CDR1 SEHNR and CDR2 FQNEAQ (reference sequence). The CDR3 nucleotides are TGTGCCAGCAGATCCAGGGGTCCTAATGAAAAACTGTTTTTT. Its protein is CASRSRGPNEKLFF.

The rearrangement joins TRBV5-1 to TRBJ2-5; the D gene is possibly TRBD1 (6 bases). The CDR3 loop spans 14 amino acids. The germline CDR1 and CDR2 sequences are SGHRS and YFSETQ. The V end was cut by 4 bases, the J end by 2 bases, with 12 bases between. The CDR3 DNA is TGCGCCAGCAGCCCCGGGACAACACAAGAGACCCAGTACTTC. This codes for CASSPGTTQETQYF.

The rearrangement uses TRBV7-6 and TRBJ2-7; D unresolved. Trimming took 5 bases from V and 4 from J, leaving 12 bases between them. In germline, CDR1 is SGHVS, CDR2 FNYEAQ. This CDR3 is 13 amino acids long. Here the CDR3 reads CASSAPPTYEQYF. The CDR3 DNA is TGTGCCAGCAGCGCCCCCCCCACTTACGAGCAGTACTTC. The variable domain in full, completed from reference TRBV7-6 and TRBJ2-7, reads GAGVSQSPRYKVTKRGQDVALRCDPISGHVSLYWYRQALGQGPEFLTYFNYEAQQDKSGLPNDRFSAERPEGSISTLTIQRTEQRDSAMYRCASSAPPTYEQYFGPGTRLTVT.

This chain connects TRBV7-9 to TRBJ2-6; tentative D call: TRBD2 (7 bases). Looked up from germline, CDR1 is SEHNR and CDR2 is FQNEAQ (reference sequence). This CDR3 is 16 amino acids long. Between the trimmed V and J ends, which lost 5 bases and 6 bases, there was a span of 17 bases. CDR3 residues: CASSPSGRGEANVLTF. DNA of the CDR3: TGTGCCAGCAGCCCCTCGGGGAGGGGGGAGGCCAACGTCCTGACTTTC.